The 8 T cell receptor beta chains listed next were all sequenced from one sample in a study of somatic mutations in cytotoxic T cells in rheumatoid arthritis (dated 2017 in TCRdb). Library method: the immunoSEQ multiplex PCR assay. TCRdb provides this immuneACCESS table in a form limited to in-frame rearrangements. Some clones are lacking; in checked studies, under half of them reflect an unresolved V gene, and why the rest are absent is not known. The sample table records roughly 4,200 clones; roughly nine tenths of these occur just once. 25% to 30% of the sample is taken by the ten largest. Source material: CD8+ T cells sorted from blood. Receptors originate from a woman in her 70s with rheumatoid arthritis.

J is TRBJ2-1 and V is TRBV27, with D possibly TRBD2 on 6 matching bases. Trimming left V 8 bases short and J 5 bases short, with 19 bases between. This CDR3 is built from 15 residues. Germline CDR1 is MNHEY and CDR2 is SMNVEV (reference sequence). This chain's CDR3 is CASRDSTKHHNEQFF. CDR3 nucleotides: TGTGCCAGCCGGGACTCCACGAAACATCACAATGAGCAGTTCTTC.

This rearrangement joins TRBV11-2 to TRBJ1-1; tentative D call: TRBD1 (6 bases). V was shortened by 5 bases and J by 5 bases, with 12 bases between the two germline ends. Per germline, CDR1 SGHAT and CDR2 FQNNGV. This CDR3 spans 13 amino acids. The CDR3 nucleotides are TGTGCCAGCAGCCTCAGGGGAGGGACTGAAGCTTTCTTT. Its protein is CASSLRGGTEAFF.

The table lists this clone with a few counts. The chain joins TRBV29-1 to TRBJ2-5; the D gene is possibly TRBD2 (5 bases). Germline CDR1 SQVTM, CDR2 ANQGSEA. CDR3 length: 14 amino acids. The V and J ends lost 4 bases and 3 bases respectively, with 15 bases between them. Written as DNA, the CDR3 is TGCAGCGTTGGGTTGTTTGTCGGGGAAGAGACCCAGTACTTC. This encodes CSVGLFVGEETQYF.

V gene TRBV5-1 combines with J gene TRBJ2-7; TRBD1 matches 7 bases. Germline-derived CDR1 and CDR2 are SGHRS and YFSETQ. The CDR3 consists of 13 residues. Germline trimming cut 2 bases from V and 7 bases from J; bases unmatched to any gene: 6. CDR3 sequence (DNA): TGCGCCAGCAGCTTTTGGGGACAGCGAGAGCAGTACTTC. It codes for CASSFWGQREQYF.

In this sample, this clone turned up once. The V and J genes are TRBV4-1 and TRBJ2-7; 9 nucleotides line up with TRBD1. Trimming cost V 3 bases and J 7 bases; bases outside gene matches: 7. This CDR3 contains 14 residues. CDR1 is MGHRA, CDR2 YSYEKL, per germline. The CDR3 DNA is TGCGCCAGCAGCCAGACAGGGGGTCCAGGGGAGCAGTACTTC. Residues: CASSQTGGPGEQYF.

The chain carries TRBV6-1 and TRBJ2-7; 10 positions match TRBD1. This CDR3 comprises 14 residues. The V segment lost 7 bases and the J segment 3 bases; nucleotides outside the gene matches: 6. Looked up from germline, CDR1 is MNHNS and CDR2 is SASEGT. For the CDR3, the DNA is TGTGCCAGCACCGGTGGGACAGGGGTCTACGAGCAGTACTTC. It is translated as CASTGGTGVYEQYF.

The genes are TRBV29-1 and TRBJ2-3, with D possibly being TRBD1 (8 bases). CDR3 size: 15 residues. The germline V and J ends were trimmed by 1 base and 5 bases, with 16 bases remaining between them. Germline CDR1 SQVTM, CDR2 ANQGSEA. For the CDR3, the DNA is TGCAGCGTTGAAGGCTGGACAGGGAGGGAAGATACGCAGTATTTT. This translates into CSVEGWTGREDTQYF.

V gene TRBV19 combines with J gene TRBJ2-1; maybe TRBD2 (6 bases). Germline V lookup: CDR1 LNHDA, CDR2 SQIVND (reference sequence). V was cut by 4 bases and J by 4 bases, with 11 bases left in between. This CDR3 region has 14 residues. This CDR3 reads CASSTRGIYNEQFF. For the CDR3, the DNA is TGTGCCAGTAGTACTCGCGGGATTTACAATGAGCAGTTCTTC.